The 20 T cell receptor beta chains presented below share a single source sample, sequenced in a study of early T cells in non-severe SARS-CoV-2 infection. TCRdb passed the 5' RACE reads through MiXCR, listing each CDR3 protein once. The sample holds 43,000 or so distinct CDR3 sequences, more than 6.5% seen once. Sequencing input: whole blood. These TCRs come from an adult who was a healthcare worker with PCR-confirmed SARS-CoV-2 infection or an uninfected control (not recorded which).

This clonotype is termed medium-sized (0.01 to 0.1%). V usage is TRBV10-3 and J usage is TRBJ1-1; 7 bases fit TRBD1. V gave up 9 bases and J gave up 4 bases; unmatched junction bases: 8. Germline CDR1 is ENHRY and CDR2 is SYGVKD. The CDR3 is made up of 13 amino acids. CDR3 sequence reads: CAIGDRESTEAFF. CDR3 DNA: TGTGCCATAGGAGACAGGGAAAGCACTGAAGCTTTCTTT.

This clonotype was observed a handful of times. The chain joins TRBV2 to TRBJ2-7; the match to TRBD1 covers 7 bases. Germline V CDR1 and CDR2: SNHLY, FYNNEI. V shed 4 bases, J shed 3 bases, and the junction held 3 bases outside the gene matches. The CDR3 is made up of 13 amino acids. The CDR3 DNA is TGTGCCAGCAGTGCATGGACAGGCTACGAGCAGTACTTC. Translation: CASSAWTGYEQYF.

The gene calls are TRBV18 and TRBJ2-1; 9 nucleotides match TRBD2. V was pared by 4 bases and J by 2 bases, with 3 bases of the junction left unmatched. From germline, CDR1 is KGHSH and CDR2 LQKENI. The CDR3 is made up of 15 amino acids. CDR3 coding DNA: TGTGCCAGCTCACTGGCGGGGGGGGCCTACAATGAGCAGTTCTTC. Translation gives CASSLAGGAYNEQFF.

This clonotype was detected a few times. The chain joins TRBV12-3 or TRBV12-4 to TRBJ2-1; 7 bases are a match to TRBD2. This CDR3 is 15 amino acids long. The trim removed 1 base at V and 3 bases at J, leaving 3 bases unmatched. CDR3 sequence reads: CASSLGGGLYNEQFF. The CDR3 DNA reads TGTGCCAGCAGTTTAGGGGGAGGGCTCTACAATGAGCAGTTCTTC.

The table lists this clonotype with many counts. The chain joins TRBV29-1 to TRBJ2-3; D unresolved. This CDR3 is 14 amino acids long. V was clipped by 4 bases and J by 2 bases, with 13 bases between them. Looked up from germline, CDR1 is SQVTM and CDR2 is ANQGSEA. CDR3 DNA sequence: TGCAGCGTTGCACGGAGAACTTTCACAGATACGCAGTATTTT. Its translation: CSVARRTFTDTQYF.

This clonotype was seen many times. The V call is TRBV20-1, the J call TRBJ2-7; D is tentatively TRBD1 or TRBD2 (7 bases each). Germline V gene lookup returns CDR1 DFQATT and CDR2 SNEGSKA (reference sequence). There are 12 residues in the CDR3. The CDR3 loop reads CSPDREGVEQYF. The DNA for the CDR3 is TGCAGCCCTGACAGGGAGGGGGTAGAGCAGTACTTC.

To note about this clonotype: Since a much larger clone is just one base distant, this may be a read error. This rearrangement joins TRBV29-1 to TRBJ2-3; D remains ambiguous. Germline assignment: CDR1 SQVTM and CDR2 ANQGSEA. CDR3 length: 12 amino acids. This chain's CDR3 is CGVDTGTDTQYF. The CDR3 bases are TGCGGCGTTGATACAGGCACAGATACGCAGTATTTT.

This clonotype was detected only a few times. The chain is built from TRBV5-1 and TRBJ2-3; 11 bases line up with TRBD2. The CDR3 runs 17 residues. CDR1 is SGHRS and CDR2 is YFSETQ in the germline V gene. V shed 4 bases and J 2 bases; nucleotides not matched to a gene: 9. CDR3 nucleotide sequence: TGCGCCAGCAGCCTATACACTAGCGGGGGCTACACAGATACGCAGTATTTT. Translation: CASSLYTSGGYTDTQYF. Looking up the rest from reference TRBV5-1 and TRBJ2-3 gives the full variable domain: KAGVTQTPRYLIKTRGQQVTLSCSPISGHRSVSWYQQTPGQGLQFLFEYFSETQRNKGNFPGRFSGRQFSNSRSEMNVSTLELGDSALYLCASSLYTSGGYTDTQYFGPGTRLTVL.

This clonotype is medium-sized by share. V gene TRBV27 combines with J gene TRBJ2-7; D ambiguous. This CDR3 region has 16 residues. CDR1 is MNHEY, CDR2 SMNVEV, per germline (reference sequence). Trimming pared 0 bases from V and 0 bases from J, leaving 12 bases between. The CDR3 region has the DNA TGTGCCAGCAGTTTATCCGGCTCCGTGTCCTCCTACGAGCAGTACTTC. Its translation: CASSLSGSVSSYEQYF.

V gene TRBV7-2 combines with J gene TRBJ2-2; TRBD1 is a possible D gene (5 bases). V was clipped by 0 bases and J by 1 base, with 9 bases between them. Germline V CDR1 and CDR2: SGHTA, FQGNSA. This CDR3 comprises 16 residues. CDR3 loop: CASSLAWTMNTGELFF. In DNA, the CDR3 is TGTGCCAGCAGCTTAGCTTGGACAATGAACACCGGGGAGCTGTTTTTT.

This clonotype was counted only a few times. The CDR3 DNA is TGTGCCAGCAGTTTAGGAACCAAAGAGACCCAGTACTTC. The encoded protein is CASSLGTKETQYF. The J gene is TRBJ2-5, the V gene TRBV28; D gene uncertain. The CDR3 is 13 residues long. Germline CDR1 is MDHEN and CDR2 is SYDVKM. Trimming stripped 2 bases from V and 3 bases from J, with 7 bases between.

V and J are TRBV7-9 and TRBJ1-1; 7 bases align to TRBD1. Trimming removed 5 bases from V and 0 bases from J; junction bases left unmatched: 6. Looked up from germline, CDR1 is SEHNR and CDR2 is FQNEAQ (reference sequence). The CDR3 consists of 15 residues. As DNA, the CDR3 is TGTGCCAGCAGCCCCCGACAGGGAATGAACACTGAAGCTTTCTTT. It yields the protein CASSPRQGMNTEAFF.

This clonotype was seen at least ten times. The V call is TRBV5-1, the J call TRBJ2-3, with a tentative D call TRBD2 (5 bases). This CDR3 is 15 amino acids long. Germline-derived CDR1 and CDR2 are SGHRS and YFSETQ. With 2 bases removed from V and 0 bases from J, the gap between germline ends came to 10 bases. CDR3 sequence reads: CASSLPGGSTDTQYF. The DNA of the CDR3 is TGCGCCAGCAGCTTACCCGGAGGTAGCACAGATACGCAGTATTTT. The full variable domain, in which reference TRBV5-1 and TRBJ2-3 provide the parts outside the CDR3, is KAGVTQTPRYLIKTRGQQVTLSCSPISGHRSVSWYQQTPGQGLQFLFEYFSETQRNKGNFPGRFSGRQFSNSRSEMNVSTLELGDSALYLCASSLPGGSTDTQYFGPGTRLTVL.

This chain uses TRBV7-2 with TRBJ2-1; D unclear. Germline values: CDR1 SGHTA, CDR2 FQGNSA. Trimming removed 5 bases from V and 6 bases from J, with 17 bases in between. CDR3 length: 15 residues. The CDR3 region is CASSIRPGSFNEQFF. In nucleotides, the CDR3 is TGTGCCAGCAGCATAAGACCCGGATCATTCAATGAGCAGTTCTTC.

This clonotype was recorded at least ten times. The V gene is TRBV12-3 or TRBV12-4, the J gene TRBJ1-3; tentative D call: TRBD1 (5 bases). The CDR3 loop spans 12 amino acids. Trimming took off 5 bases at V and 8 bases at J, with 10 bases between the two ends. CDR3 coding DNA: TGTGCCAGCAGTACCGGCAGGGACACCATATATTTT. Translating it yields CASSTGRDTIYF.

This clonotype was observed a handful of times. The chain carries TRBV23-1 and TRBJ2-7; 9 nucleotides agree with TRBD1. TRBV23-1 counts as an open reading frame of uncertain function. The CDR3 has 15 residues. V was clipped by 7 bases and J by 0 bases; unmatched bases: 7. As DNA, the CDR3 is TGCGCCAGCAAGTTGGACAGGGGAGTCTCCTACGAGCAGTACTTC. This encodes CASKLDRGVSYEQYF.

This clonotype appeared many times. The J gene is TRBJ1-2, the V gene TRBV27; unclear D gene. The CDR3 spans 11 residues. V dropped 8 bases and J dropped 2 bases, with 6 bases sitting between them. Germline CDR1 and CDR2: MNHEY and SMNVEV (reference sequence). Written as DNA, the CDR3 is TGTGCCAGCGGGTCCAACTATGGCTACACCTTC. Translating it yields CASGSNYGYTF.

This clonotype was counted many times. J is TRBJ2-1 and V is TRBV30, with 8 nucleotides matching TRBD2. Germline V gene lookup returns CDR1 GTSNPN and CDR2 SVGIG (reference sequence). The CDR3 is made up of 15 amino acids. The junction had 7 bases not matched to a gene; V was cut back by 0 bases and J by 6 bases. In DNA form, the CDR3 reads TGTGCCTGGAGTGTGTGGACTAGCCAAGCCAATGAGCAGTTCTTC. It specifies CAWSVWTSQANEQFF.

In DNA, the CDR3 is TGTGCCACCAGCAGAGATCAGGCGGCGGGGGAAACCGGGGAGCTGTTTTTT. It is translated as CATSRDQAAGETGELFF. This chain connects TRBV15 to TRBJ2-2, with 7 bases that match TRBD2. This CDR3 has 17 residues. V lost 0 bases, J lost 5 bases, and 9 bases stayed unmatched. Germline CDR1 LNHNV, CDR2 YYDKDF (reference sequence). The full variable domain, rest sourced from reference TRBV15 and TRBJ2-2, is DAMVIQNPRYQVTQFGKPVTLSCSQTLNHNVMYWYQQKSSQAPKLLFHYYDKDFNNEADTPDNFQSRRPNTSFCFLDIRSPGLGDTAMYLCATSRDQAAGETGELFFGEGSRLTVL.

This clonotype was recorded a few times. The chain recombines TRBV7-9 with TRBJ2-1; D may match TRBD1 or TRBD2 (5 bases each). Germline V gene data show CDR1 as SEHNR and CDR2 as FQNEAQ (reference sequence). This CDR3 has 12 amino acids. V lost 7 bases to trimming and J lost 7 bases, with 11 bases between them. This CDR3 is CASTIWGNEQFF. The CDR3 DNA reads TGTGCCAGCACCATATGGGGGAATGAGCAGTTCTTC.